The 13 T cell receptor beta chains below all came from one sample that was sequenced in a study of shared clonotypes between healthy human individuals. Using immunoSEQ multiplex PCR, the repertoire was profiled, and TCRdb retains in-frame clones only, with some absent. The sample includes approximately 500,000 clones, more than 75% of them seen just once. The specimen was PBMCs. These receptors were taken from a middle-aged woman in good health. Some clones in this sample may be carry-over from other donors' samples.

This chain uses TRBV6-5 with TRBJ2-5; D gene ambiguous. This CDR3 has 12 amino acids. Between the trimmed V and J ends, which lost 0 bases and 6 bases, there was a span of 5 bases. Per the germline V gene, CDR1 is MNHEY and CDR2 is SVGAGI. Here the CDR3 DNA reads TGTGCCAGCAGTTACTCGATGAAGACCCAGTACTTC. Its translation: CASSYSMKTQYF.

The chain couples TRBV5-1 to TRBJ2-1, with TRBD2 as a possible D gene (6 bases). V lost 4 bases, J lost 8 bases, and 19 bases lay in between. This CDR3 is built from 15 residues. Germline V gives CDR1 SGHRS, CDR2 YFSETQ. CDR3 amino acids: CASSPQMGEVDEQFF. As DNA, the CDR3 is TGCGCCAGCAGCCCTCAAATGGGGGAGGTTGATGAGCAGTTCTTC.

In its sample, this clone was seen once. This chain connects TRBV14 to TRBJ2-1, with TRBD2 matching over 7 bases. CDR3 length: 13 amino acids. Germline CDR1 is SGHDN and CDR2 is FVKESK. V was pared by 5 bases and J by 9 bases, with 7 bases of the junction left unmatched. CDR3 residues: CASSAQRGFEQFF. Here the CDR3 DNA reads TGTGCCAGCAGCGCCCAGCGGGGATTTGAGCAGTTCTTC.

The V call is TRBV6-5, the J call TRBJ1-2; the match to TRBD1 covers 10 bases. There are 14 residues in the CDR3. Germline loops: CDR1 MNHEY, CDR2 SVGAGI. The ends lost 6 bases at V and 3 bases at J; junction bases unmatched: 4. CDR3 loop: CASRRQGADYGYTF. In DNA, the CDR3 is TGTGCCAGCAGGAGACAGGGGGCTGACTATGGCTACACCTTC.

Here the CDR3 DNA reads TGTGCCAGCAGTTCCGCCGCCCCCTACGAGCAGTACTTC. The encoded protein is CASSSAAPYEQYF. This chain links TRBV27 with TRBJ2-7; D is undetermined. CDR1 and CDR2 (germline): MNHEY, SMNVEV (reference sequence). The CDR3 contains 13 residues. V was pared by 4 bases and J by 2 bases, with 9 bases between.

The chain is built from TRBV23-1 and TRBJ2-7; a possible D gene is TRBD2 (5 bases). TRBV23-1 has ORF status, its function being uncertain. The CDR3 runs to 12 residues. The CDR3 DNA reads TGCGGGCTAGCTCCCCTCTCCTACGAGCAGTACTTC. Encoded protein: CGLAPLSYEQYF.

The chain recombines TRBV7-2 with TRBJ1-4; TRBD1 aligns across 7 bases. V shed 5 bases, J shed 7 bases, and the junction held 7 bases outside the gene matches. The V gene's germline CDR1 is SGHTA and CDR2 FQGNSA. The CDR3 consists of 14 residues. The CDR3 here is CASSGTGAFEKLFF. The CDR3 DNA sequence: TGTGCCAGCAGCGGAACAGGGGCTTTTGAAAAACTGTTTTTT.

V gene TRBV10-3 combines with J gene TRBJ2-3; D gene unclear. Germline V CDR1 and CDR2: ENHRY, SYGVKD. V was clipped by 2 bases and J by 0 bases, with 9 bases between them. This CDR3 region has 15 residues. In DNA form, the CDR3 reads TGTGCCATCAGTGAGGTGGGCAGGAGCACAGATACGCAGTATTTT. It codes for CAISEVGRSTDTQYF.

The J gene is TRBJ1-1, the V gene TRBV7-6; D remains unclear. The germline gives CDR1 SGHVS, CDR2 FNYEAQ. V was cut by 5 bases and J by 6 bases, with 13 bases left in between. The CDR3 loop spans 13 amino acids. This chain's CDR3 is CASSLNRNAEAFF. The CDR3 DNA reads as TGTGCCAGCAGCCTAAACCGAAACGCTGAAGCTTTCTTT.

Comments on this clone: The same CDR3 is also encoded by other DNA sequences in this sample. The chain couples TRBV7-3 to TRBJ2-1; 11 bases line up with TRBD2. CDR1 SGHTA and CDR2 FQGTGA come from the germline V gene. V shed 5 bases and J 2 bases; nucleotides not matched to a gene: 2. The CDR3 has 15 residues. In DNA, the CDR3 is TGTGCCAGCAGCCTAGCGGGAGGCCCCTACAATGAGCAGTTCTTC. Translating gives CASSLAGGPYNEQFF.

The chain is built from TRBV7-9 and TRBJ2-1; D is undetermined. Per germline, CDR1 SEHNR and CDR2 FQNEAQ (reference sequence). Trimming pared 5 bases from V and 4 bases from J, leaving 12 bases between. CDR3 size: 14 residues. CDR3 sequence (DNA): TGTGCCAGCAGCCCAGGAACTCCTTACAATGAGCAGTTCTTC. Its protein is CASSPGTPYNEQFF.

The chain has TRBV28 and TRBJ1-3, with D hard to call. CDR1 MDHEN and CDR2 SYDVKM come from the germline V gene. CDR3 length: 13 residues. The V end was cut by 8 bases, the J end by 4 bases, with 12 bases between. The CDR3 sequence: CASEWTEGNTIYF. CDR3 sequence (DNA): TGTGCCAGCGAGTGGACCGAAGGAAACACCATATATTTT. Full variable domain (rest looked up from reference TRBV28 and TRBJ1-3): DVKVTQSSRYLVKRTGEKVFLECVQDMDHENMFWYRQDPGLGLRLIYFSYDVKMKEKGDIPEGYSVSREKKERFSLILESASTNQTSMYLCASEWTEGNTIYFGEGSWLTVV.

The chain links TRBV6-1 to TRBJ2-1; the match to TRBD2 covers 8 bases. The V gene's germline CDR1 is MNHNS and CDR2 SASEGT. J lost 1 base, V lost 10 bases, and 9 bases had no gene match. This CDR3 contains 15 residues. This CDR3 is CATAPIAGSYNEQFF. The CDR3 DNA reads TGTGCCACCGCACCAATAGCGGGATCCTACAATGAGCAGTTCTTC.